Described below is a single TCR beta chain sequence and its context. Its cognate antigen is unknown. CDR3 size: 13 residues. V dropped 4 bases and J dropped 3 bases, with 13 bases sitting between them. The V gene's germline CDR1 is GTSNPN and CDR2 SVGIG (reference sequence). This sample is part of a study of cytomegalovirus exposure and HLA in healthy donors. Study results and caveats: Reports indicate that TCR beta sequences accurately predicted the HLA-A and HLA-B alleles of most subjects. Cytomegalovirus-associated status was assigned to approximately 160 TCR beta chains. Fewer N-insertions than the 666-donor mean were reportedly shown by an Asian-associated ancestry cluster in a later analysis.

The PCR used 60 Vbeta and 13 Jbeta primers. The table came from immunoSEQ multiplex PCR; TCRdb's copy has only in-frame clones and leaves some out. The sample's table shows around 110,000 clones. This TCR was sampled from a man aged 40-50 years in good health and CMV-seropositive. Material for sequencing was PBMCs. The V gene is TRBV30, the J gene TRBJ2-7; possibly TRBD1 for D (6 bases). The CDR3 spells CAWTGVSGYEQYF. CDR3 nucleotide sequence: TGTGCCTGGACAGGGGTTTCGGGCTACGAGCAGTACTTC.